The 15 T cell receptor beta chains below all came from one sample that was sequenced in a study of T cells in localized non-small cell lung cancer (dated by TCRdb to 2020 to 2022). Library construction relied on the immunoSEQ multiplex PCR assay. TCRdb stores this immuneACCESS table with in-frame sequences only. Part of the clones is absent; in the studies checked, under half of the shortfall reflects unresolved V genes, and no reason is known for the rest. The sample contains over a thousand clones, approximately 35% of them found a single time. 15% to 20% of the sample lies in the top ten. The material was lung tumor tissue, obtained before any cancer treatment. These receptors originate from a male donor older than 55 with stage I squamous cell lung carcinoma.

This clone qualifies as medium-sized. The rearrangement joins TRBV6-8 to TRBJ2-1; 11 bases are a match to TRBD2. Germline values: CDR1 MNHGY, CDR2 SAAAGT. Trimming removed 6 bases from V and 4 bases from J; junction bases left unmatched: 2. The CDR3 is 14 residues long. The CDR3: CASRRLAGYNEQFF. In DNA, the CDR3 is TGTGCCAGCAGGCGACTAGCGGGGTACAATGAGCAGTTCTTC.

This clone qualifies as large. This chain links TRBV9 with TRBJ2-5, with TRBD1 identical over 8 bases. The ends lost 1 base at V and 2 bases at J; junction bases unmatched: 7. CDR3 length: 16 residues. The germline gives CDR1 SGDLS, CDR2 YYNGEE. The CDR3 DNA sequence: TGTGCCAGCAGCGTATGGGCAGGGGGCCCACAAGAGACCCAGTACTTC. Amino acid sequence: CASSVWAGGPQETQYF.

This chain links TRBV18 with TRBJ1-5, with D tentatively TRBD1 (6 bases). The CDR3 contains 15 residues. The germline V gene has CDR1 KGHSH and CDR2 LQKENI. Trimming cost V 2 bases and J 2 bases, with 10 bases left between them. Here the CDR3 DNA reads TGTGCCAGCTCACCAGACAGGAGAGGCAATCAGCCCCAGCATTTT. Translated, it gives CASSPDRRGNQPQHF.

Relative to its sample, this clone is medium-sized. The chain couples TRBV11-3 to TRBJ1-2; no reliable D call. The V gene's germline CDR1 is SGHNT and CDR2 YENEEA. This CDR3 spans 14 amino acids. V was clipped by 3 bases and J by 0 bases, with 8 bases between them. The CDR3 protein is CASSLAVANYGYTF. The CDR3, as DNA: TGTGCCAGCAGCTTGGCAGTAGCTAACTATGGCTACACCTTC.

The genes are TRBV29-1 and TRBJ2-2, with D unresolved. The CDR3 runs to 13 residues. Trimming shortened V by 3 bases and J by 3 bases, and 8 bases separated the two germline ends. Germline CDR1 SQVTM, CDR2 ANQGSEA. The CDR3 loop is CSVDDQDTGELFF. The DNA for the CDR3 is TGCAGCGTTGACGACCAAGACACCGGGGAGCTGTTTTTT.

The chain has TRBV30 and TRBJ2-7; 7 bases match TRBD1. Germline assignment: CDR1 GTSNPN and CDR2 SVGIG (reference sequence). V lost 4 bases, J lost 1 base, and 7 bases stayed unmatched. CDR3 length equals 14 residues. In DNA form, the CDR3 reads TGTGCCTGGATCCGGGACAGTCCATCCTACGAGCAGTACTTC. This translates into CAWIRDSPSYEQYF. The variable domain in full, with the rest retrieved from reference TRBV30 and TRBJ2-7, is SQTIHQWPATLVQPVGSPLSLECTVEGTSNPNLYWYRQAAGRGLQLLFYSVGIGQISSEVPQNLSASRPQDRQFILSSKKLLLSDSGFYLCAWIRDSPSYEQYFGPGTRLTVT.

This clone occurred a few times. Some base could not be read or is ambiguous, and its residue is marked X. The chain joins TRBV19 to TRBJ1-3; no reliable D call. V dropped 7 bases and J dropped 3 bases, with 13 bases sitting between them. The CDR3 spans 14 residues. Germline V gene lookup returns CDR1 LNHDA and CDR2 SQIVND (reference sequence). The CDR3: CASXSVSSGNTIYF. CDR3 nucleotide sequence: TGTGCCAGTARTTCCGTCAGTAGTGGAAACACCATATATTTT.

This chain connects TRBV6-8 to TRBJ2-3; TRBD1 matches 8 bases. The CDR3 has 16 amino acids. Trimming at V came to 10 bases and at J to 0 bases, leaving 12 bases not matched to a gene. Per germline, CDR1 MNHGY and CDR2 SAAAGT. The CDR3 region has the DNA TGTGCCATCTTCAATGGTAGGACAGGGAGCACAGATACGCAGTATTTT. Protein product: CAIFNGRTGSTDTQYF.

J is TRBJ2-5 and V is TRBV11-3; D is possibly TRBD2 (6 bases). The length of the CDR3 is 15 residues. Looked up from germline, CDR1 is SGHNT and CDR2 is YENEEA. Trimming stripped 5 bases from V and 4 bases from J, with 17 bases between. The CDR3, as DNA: TGTGCCAGCAGCCCAAATAGGGTGGGGGGAGAGACCCAGTACTTC. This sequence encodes CASSPNRVGGETQYF.

For the CDR3, the DNA is TGTGCCAGCAGCTCCGACGCGGGACTAGCGGGAGGTTATGAGCAGTTCTTC. It encodes CASSSDAGLAGGYEQFF. The J gene is TRBJ2-1, the V gene TRBV11-3; 15 bases map to TRBD2. CDR3 length: 17 residues. V lost 4 bases to trimming and J lost 8 bases; unmatched junction nucleotides: 9. Per the germline V gene, CDR1 is SGHNT and CDR2 is YENEEA.

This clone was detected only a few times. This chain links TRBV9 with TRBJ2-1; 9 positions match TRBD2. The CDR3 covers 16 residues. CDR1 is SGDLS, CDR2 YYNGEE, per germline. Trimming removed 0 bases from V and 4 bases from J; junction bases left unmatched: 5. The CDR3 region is CASSVVAGGSYNEQFF. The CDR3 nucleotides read TGTGCCAGCAGCGTAGTGGCGGGAGGGTCTTACAATGAGCAGTTCTTC.

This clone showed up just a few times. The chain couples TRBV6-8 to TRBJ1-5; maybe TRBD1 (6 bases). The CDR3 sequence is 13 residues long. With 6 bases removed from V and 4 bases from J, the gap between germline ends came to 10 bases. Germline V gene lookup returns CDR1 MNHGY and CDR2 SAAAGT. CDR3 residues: CASSYRDNQPQHF. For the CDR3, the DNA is TGTGCCAGCAGCTACAGGGATAATCAGCCCCAGCATTTT.

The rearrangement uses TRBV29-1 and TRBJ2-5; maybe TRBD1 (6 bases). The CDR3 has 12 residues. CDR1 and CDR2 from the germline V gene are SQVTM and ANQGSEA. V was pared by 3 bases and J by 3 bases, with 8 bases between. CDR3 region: CSVDRGEETQYF. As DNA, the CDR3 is TGCAGCGTTGACAGGGGTGAAGAGACCCAGTACTTC. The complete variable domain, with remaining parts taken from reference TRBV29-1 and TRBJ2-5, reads SAVISQKPSRDICQRGTSLTIQCQVDSQVTMMFWYRQQPGQSLTLIATANQGSEATYESGFVIDKFPISRPNLTFSTLTVSNMSPEDSSIYLCSVDRGEETQYFGPGTRLLVL.

The CDR3 region has the DNA TGTGCCAGTAGTGTATACAGGGGTAAAAACTCTGGGGCCAACGTCCTGACTTTC. It is translated as CASSVYRGKNSGANVLTF. This rearrangement joins TRBV19 to TRBJ2-6; 7 nucleotides line up with TRBD1. V lost 5 bases and J lost 0; bases outside the gene matches: 10. The CDR3 spans 18 residues. Looked up from germline, CDR1 is LNHDA and CDR2 is SQIVND (reference sequence).

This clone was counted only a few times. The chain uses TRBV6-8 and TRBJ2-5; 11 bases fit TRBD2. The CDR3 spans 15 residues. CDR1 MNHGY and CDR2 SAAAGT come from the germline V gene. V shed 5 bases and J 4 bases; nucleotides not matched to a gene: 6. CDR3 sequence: CASSPTSGEGETQYF. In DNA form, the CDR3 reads TGTGCCAGCAGTCCGACTAGCGGGGAAGGAGAGACCCAGTACTTC.